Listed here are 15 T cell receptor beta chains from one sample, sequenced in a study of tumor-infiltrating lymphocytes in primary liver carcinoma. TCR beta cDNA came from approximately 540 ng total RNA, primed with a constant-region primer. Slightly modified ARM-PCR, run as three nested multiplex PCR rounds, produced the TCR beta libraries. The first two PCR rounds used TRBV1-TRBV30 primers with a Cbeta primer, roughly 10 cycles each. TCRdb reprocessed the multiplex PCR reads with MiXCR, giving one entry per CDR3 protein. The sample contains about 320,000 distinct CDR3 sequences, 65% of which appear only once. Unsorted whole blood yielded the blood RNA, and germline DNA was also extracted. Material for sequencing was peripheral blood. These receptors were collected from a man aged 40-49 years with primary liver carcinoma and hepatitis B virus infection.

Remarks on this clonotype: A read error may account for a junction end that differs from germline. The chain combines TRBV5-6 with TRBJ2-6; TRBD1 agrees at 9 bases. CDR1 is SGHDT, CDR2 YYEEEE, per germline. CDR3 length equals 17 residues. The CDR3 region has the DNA TGTGCCAGCACCGTGGACAGGGGAGTCTCTGGGGCCGACGTCCTGACTTTC. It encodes CASTVDRGVSGADVLTF.

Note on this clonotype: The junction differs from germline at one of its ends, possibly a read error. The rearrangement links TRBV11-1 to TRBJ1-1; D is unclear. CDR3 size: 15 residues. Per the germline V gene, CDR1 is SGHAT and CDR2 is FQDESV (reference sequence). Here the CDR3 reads CTSSVPYDLNTEAFF. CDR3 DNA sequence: TGTACCAGCAGCGTCCCCTATGACCTGAACACTGAAGCTTTCTTT.

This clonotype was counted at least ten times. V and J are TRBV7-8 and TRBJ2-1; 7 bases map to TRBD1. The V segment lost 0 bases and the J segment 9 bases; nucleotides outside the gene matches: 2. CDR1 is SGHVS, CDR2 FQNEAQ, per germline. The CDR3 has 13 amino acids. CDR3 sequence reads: CASSLAWDSEQFF. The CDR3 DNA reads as TGTGCCAGCAGCTTAGCTTGGGACAGTGAGCAGTTCTTC.

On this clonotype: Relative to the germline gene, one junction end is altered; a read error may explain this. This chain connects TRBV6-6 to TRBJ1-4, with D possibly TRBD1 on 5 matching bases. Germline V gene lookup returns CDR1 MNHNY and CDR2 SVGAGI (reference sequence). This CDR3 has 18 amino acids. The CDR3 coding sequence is TGTGTCAGCAGTGGGGGTAGGAGGGGACCTCTACAGAATGAAAAACTGTTTTTT. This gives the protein CVSSGGRRGPLQNEKLFF.

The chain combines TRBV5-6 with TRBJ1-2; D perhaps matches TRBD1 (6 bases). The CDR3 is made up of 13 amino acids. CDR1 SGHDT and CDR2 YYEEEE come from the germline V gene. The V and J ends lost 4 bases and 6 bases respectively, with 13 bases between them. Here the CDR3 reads CASSLGTLDGYTF. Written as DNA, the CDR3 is TGTGCCAGCAGCCTAGGGACACTAGATGGCTACACCTTC. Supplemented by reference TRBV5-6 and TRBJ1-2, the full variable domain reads DAGVTQSPTHLIKTRGQQVTLRCSPKSGHDTVSWYQQALGQGPQFIFQYYEEEERQRGNFPDRFSGHQFPNYSSELNVNALLLGDSALYLCASSLGTLDGYTFGSGTRLTVV.

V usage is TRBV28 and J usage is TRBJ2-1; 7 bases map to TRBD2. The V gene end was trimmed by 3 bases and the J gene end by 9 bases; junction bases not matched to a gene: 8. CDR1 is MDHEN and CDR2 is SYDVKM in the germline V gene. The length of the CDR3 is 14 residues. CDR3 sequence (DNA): TGTGCCAGCAGTTTTCGGGGGAGGGTCGGTGAGCAGTTCTTC. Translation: CASSFRGRVGEQFF.

The CDR3 loop reads CARNGPGNGELFF. CDR3 coding DNA: TGTGCCAGAAACGGTCCAGGAAATGGGGAGCTGTTTTTT. V and J are TRBV6-1 and TRBJ2-2; D is uncertain. The CDR3 sequence is 13 residues long. Germline V gene lookup returns CDR1 MNHNS and CDR2 SASEGT. Trimming took 9 bases from V and 8 from J, leaving 16 bases between them.

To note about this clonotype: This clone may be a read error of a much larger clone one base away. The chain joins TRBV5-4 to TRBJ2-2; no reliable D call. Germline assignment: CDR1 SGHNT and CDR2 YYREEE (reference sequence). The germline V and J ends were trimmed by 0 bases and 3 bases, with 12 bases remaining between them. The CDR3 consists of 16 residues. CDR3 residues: CASSLVSASDTGELFF. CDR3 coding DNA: TGTGCCAGCAGCTTGGTGTCTGCCTCGGACACCGGGGAGCTGTTTTTT. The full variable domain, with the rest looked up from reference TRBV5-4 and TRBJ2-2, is ETGVTQSPTHLIKTRGQQVTLRCSSQSGHNTVSWYQQALGQGPQFIFQYYREEENGRGNFPPRFSGLQFPNYSSELNVNALELDDSALYLCASSLVSASDTGELFFGEGSRLTVL.

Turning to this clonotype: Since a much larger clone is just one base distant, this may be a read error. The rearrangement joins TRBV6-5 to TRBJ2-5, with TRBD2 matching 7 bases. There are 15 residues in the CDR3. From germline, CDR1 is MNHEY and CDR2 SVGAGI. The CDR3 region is CASSYSPSGQEIQYF. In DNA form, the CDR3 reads TGTGCCAGCAGTTACTCTCCTAGCGGACAAGAGATCCAGTACTTC.

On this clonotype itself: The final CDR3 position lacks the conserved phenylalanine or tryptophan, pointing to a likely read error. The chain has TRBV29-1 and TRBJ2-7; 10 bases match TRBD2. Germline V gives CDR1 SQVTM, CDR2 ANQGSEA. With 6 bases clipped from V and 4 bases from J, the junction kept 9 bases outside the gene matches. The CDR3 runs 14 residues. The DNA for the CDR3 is TGCAGCGTGCAAGAGGGTAGCGGGAGGTACGAGCAGTACCTC. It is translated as CSVQEGSGRYEQYL.

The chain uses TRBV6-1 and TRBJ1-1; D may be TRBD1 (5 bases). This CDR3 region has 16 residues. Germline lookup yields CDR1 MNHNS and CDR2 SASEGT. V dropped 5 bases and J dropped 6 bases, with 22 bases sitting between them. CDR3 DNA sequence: TGTGCCAGCAGTTTGCGGGACCTGTTTGCGAAGGCTGAAGCTTTCTTT. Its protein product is CASSLRDLFAKAEAFF.

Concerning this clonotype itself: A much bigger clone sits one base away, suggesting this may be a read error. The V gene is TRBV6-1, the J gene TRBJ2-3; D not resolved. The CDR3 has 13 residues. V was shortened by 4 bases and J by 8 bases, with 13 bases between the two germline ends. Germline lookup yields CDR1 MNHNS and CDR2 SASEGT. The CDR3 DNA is TGTGCCAGCAGTGGAGAAGGACGTGGTACGCAGTATTTT. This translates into CASSGEGRGTQYF.

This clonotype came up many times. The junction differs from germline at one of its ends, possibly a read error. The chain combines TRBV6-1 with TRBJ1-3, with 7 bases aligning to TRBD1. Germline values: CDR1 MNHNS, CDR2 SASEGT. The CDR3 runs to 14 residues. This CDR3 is CASREGTAGNTIYF. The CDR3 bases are TGTGCCAGCAGAGAAGGGACAGCTGGAAACACCATATATTTT.

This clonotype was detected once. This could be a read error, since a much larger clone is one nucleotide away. For the CDR3, the DNA is TGTGCCATCAGTGAGGACTCTGGGACCAACGTCCTGACTTTC. Translation: CAISEDSGTNVLTF. The genes are TRBV10-3 and TRBJ2-6; D gene ambiguous. Germline CDR1 reads ENHRY; CDR2 reads SYGVKD. The CDR3 totals 14 residues.

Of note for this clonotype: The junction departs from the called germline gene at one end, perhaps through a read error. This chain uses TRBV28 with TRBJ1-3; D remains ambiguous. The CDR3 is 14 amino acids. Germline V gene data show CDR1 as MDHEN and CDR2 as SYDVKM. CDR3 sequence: CASSSTHSGNTIYF. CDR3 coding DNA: TGTGCCAGCAGTTCCACCCACTCTGGAAATACCATATATTTT.